This TCR beta chain came from a study of T cells in Graves' hyperthyroidism and ophthalmopathy. In its sample, this clonotype was seen many times. For Graves' hyperthyroidism to be stable, ophthalmopathy could not progress within 18 months. Patients were excluded for uncontrolled infection, other autoimmune disease, pregnancy or lactation. In making diagnoses, clinical symptoms, serum thyroxine and TRAb, thyroid ultrasound and orbital computed tomography were all used. Amplified TCR beta CDR3 regions derived from RNA transcripts. Initially, a first-round RT-PCR of the TCR CDR3 employed the HTBI primer set. TCRdb reprocessed the multiplex PCR reads via MiXCR and lists one record per CDR3 protein. This table has 500,000 to 650,000 distinct CDR3 sequences, around 13% appearing once. What was sequenced was blood. The clonotype comes from a woman in her 40s with Graves' hyperthyroidism.

The CDR3 sequence: CASRLAGSNTGELFF. DNA of the CDR3: TGTGCCAGCAGGTTAGCGGGATCGAACACCGGGGAGCTGTTTTTT. J is TRBJ2-2 and V is TRBV5-8; 8 bases are a match to TRBD2. Per germline, CDR1 SGHTS and CDR2 YDEGEE. After removal of 5 bases from V and 0 bases from J, the junction contained 3 bases not matched to a gene. The CDR3 spans 15 residues.